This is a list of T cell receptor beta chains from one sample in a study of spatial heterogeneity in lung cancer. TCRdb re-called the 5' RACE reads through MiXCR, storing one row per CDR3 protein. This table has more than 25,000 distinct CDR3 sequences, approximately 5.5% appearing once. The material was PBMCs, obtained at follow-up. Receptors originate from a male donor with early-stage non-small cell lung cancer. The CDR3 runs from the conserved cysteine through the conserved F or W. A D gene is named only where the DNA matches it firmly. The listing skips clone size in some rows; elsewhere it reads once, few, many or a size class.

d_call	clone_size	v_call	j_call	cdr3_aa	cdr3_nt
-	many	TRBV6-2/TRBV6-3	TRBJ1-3	CASESSGNTIYF	TGTGCCAGCGAGAGCTCTGGAAACACCATATATTTT
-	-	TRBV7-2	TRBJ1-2	CASSRDLLSEGYGYTF	TGTGCCAGCAGCCGAGACCTCCTATCAGAGGGGTATGGCTACACCTTC
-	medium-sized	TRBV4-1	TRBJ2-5	CASSQGEPETQYF	TGCGCCAGCAGCCAAGGGGAGCCTGAGACCCAGTACTTC
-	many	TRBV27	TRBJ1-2	CASSPSGGIYGYTF	TGTGCCAGCAGTCCCTCTGGAGGGATCTATGGCTACACCTTC
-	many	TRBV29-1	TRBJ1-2	CSVLGGDYGYTF	TGCAGCGTATTGGGGGGCGACTATGGCTACACCTTC
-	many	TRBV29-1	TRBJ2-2	CSVEVGSGTGELFF	TGCAGCGTTGAAGTAGGTTCGGGGACCGGGGAGCTGTTTTTT
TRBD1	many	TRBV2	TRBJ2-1	CASDRDYNEQFF	TGTGCCTCCGACAGGGACTACAATGAGCAGTTCTTC
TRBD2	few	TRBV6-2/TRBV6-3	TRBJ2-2	CASSSLPLAGANTGELFF	TGTGCCAGCAGCTCCCTTCCACTAGCGGGGGCGAACACCGGGGAGCTGTTTTTT
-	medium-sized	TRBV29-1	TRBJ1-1	CSVVGGSSAEAFF	TGCAGCGTTGTTGGGGGGAGCAGTGCTGAAGCTTTCTTT
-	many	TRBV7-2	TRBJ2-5	CASSLSGTYQETQYF	TGTGCCAGCAGCTTATCGGGAACGTACCAAGAGACCCAGTACTTC
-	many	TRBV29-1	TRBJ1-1	CSVEVGGGTEAFF	TGCAGCGTTGAAGTCGGGGGAGGGACTGAAGCTTTCTTT
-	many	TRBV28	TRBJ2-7	CASSLWSGPSYEQYF	TGTGCCAGCAGTTTATGGTCAGGGCCTTCCTACGAGCAGTACTTC
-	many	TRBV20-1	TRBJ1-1	CSANRDQRNTEAFF	TGCAGTGCTAACCGGGACCAAAGGAACACTGAAGCTTTCTTT
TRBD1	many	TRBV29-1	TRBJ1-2	CSVYGTGAEFNYGYTF	TGCAGCGTTTATGGGACAGGGGCCGAGTTTAACTATGGCTACACCTTC
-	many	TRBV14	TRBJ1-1	CASSSRSRATEAFF	TGTGCCAGCAGCTCCCGATCGAGGGCGACGGAAGCTTTCTTT
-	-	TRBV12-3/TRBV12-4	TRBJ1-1	CASRRGQGAFF	TGTGCCAGCCGCCGTGGCCAGGGAGCTTTCTTT
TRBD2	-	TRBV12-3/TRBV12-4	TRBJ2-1	CASSLAGGRASEQFF	TGTGCCAGCAGTTTAGCTGGCGGGAGGGCCTCTGAGCAGTTCTTC
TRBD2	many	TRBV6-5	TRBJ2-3	CASRGLEWGLVDTQYF	TGTGCCAGCAGGGGACTAGAGTGGGGTTTGGTAGATACGCAGTATTTT
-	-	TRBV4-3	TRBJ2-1	CASSPILGYNEQFF	TGCGCCAGCAGCCCAATACTCGGGTACAATGAGCAGTTCTTC
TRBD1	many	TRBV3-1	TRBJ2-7	CASSQERPGQGYSYEQYF	TGTGCCAGCAGCCAAGAACGGCCGGGACAGGGCTACTCCTACGAGCAGTACTTC
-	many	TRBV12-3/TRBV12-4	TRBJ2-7	CASTATGEQYF	TGTGCCAGCACAGCGACAGGCGAGCAGTACTTC
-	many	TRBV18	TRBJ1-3	CASSPRRAVPGNTIYF	TGTGCCAGCTCACCAAGGAGGGCAGTGCCTGGAAACACCATATATTTT
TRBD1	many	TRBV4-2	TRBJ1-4	CASSPKQGAEEKLFF	TGTGCCAGCAGTCCCAAGCAGGGGGCCGAAGAAAAACTGTTTTTT
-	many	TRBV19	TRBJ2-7	CASSIRRDSYEQYF	TGTGCCAGTAGTATACGGCGGGACTCCTACGAGCAGTACTTC
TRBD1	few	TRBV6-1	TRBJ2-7	CASKVGQGTHEQYF	TGTGCCAGCAAGGTGGGACAGGGCACCCACGAGCAGTACTTC
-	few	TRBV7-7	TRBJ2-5	CASSRTYQETQYF	TGTGCTAGCAGCCGGACATATCAAGAGACCCAGTACTTC
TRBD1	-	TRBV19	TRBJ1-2	CASSITHQGEVYGYTF	TGTGCCAGTAGTATAACCCATCAGGGGGAAGTCTATGGCTACACCTTC
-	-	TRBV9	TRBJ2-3	CASSTDWADTQYF	TGTGCCAGCAGCACGGACTGGGCAGATACGCAGTATTTT
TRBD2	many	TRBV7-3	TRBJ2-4	CASSATSLGIQYF	TGTGCCAGCAGCGCGACTAGCCTCGGCATTCAGTACTTC
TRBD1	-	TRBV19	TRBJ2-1	CASSIGQGGHNEQFF	TGTGCCAGTAGTATTGGACAGGGCGGCCACAATGAGCAGTTCTTC
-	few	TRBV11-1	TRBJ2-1	CASSLTRGANEQFF	TGTGCCAGCAGCTTAACTCGGGGGGCGAATGAGCAGTTCTTC
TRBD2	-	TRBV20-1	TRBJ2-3	CSARASGRAADTQYF	TGCAGTGCTAGAGCTAGCGGGAGGGCCGCAGATACGCAGTATTTT
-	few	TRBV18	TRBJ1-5	CASSGSANQPQHF	TGTGCCAGCTCGGGAAGCGCCAATCAGCCCCAGCATTTT
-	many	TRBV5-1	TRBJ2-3	CASSLSQPTDTQYF	TGCGCCAGCAGCTTGAGTCAGCCCACAGATACGCAGTATTTT
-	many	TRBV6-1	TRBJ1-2	CASSRDSLGYGYTF	TGTGCCAGCAGTCGGGATTCGCTAGGCTATGGCTACACCTTC
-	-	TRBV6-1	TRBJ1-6	CASSEPQSNSPLHF	TGTGCCAGCAGTGAACCCCAGAGCAATTCACCCCTCCACTTT
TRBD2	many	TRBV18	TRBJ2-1	CASSPPKTSGGAYEQFF	TGTGCCAGCTCACCACCGAAGACTAGCGGGGGGGCTTATGAGCAGTTCTTC
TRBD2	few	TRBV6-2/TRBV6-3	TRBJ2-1	CASRPPGAGGRDEQFF	TGTGCCAGCAGACCACCCGGAGCGGGGGGGCGTGATGAGCAGTTCTTC
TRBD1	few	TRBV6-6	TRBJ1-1	CASSYDRGAEAFF	TGTGCCAGCAGTTACGACAGGGGAGCTGAAGCTTTCTTT
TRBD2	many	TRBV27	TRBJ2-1	CASSRSSGRDLYEQFF	TGTGCCAGCAGCCGATCCAGCGGGAGAGATCTTTATGAGCAGTTCTTC
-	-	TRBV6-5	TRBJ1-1	CASSISFHMNTEAFF	TGTGCCAGCAGTATCAGTTTTCATATGAACACTGAAGCTTTCTTT
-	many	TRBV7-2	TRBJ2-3	CASSSPGDTQYF	TGTGCCAGCAGCTCTCCGGGAGATACGCAGTATTTT
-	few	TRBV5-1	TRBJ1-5	CASSLDSASNQPQHF	TGCGCCAGCAGTCTAGACAGCGCGAGCAATCAGCCCCAGCATTTT
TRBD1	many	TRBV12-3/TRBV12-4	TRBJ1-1	CASSPGTAMNTEAFF	TGTGCCAGCAGTCCGGGGACAGCCATGAACACTGAAGCTTTCTTT
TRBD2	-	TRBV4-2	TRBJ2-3	CASSQEPSGTSEADTQYF	TGTGCCAGCAGCCAAGAGCCCTCCGGGACTAGCGAGGCAGATACGCAGTATTTT
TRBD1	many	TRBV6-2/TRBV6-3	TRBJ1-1	CASRDRVTEAFF	TGTGCCAGCAGGGACAGGGTCACGGAAGCTTTCTTT
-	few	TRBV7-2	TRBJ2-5	CASSFPGSQETQYF	TGTGCCAGCAGCTTTCCAGGGTCACAGGAGACCCAGTACTTC